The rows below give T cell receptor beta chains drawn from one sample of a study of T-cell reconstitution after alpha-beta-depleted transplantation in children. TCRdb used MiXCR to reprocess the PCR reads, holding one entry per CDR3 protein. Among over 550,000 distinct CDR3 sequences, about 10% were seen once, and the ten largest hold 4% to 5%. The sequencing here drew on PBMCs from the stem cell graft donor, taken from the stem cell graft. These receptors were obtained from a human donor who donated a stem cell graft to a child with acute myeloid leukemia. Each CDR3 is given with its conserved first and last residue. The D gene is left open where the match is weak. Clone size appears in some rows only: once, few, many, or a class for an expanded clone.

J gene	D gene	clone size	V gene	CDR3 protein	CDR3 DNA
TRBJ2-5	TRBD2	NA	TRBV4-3	CASSPNLLAEETQYF	TGCGCCAGCAGCCCGAACCTACTAGCGGAAGAGACCCAGTACTTC
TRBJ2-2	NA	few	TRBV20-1	CSARDPYGELFF	TGCAGTGCTAGAGATCCTTACGGGGAGCTGTTTTTT
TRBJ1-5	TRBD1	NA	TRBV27	CASSSLTGTGLNQPQHF	TGTGCCAGCAGTAGTCTGACCGGGACAGGGCTAAATCAGCCCCAGCATTTT
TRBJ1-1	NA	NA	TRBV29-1	CSVDRFAEAFF	TGCAGCGTTGATAGGTTCGCTGAAGCTTTCTTT
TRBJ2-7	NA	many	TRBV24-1	CATSDSGLYEQYF	TGTGCCACCAGTGATTCGGGGTTGTACGAGCAGTACTTC
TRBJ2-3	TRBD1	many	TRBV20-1	CSAVFQTGPTDTQYF	TGCAGTGCGGTATTTCAGACAGGGCCCACAGATACGCAGTATTTT
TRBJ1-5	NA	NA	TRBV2	CASGGTSNQPQHF	TGTGCCAGCGGCGGGACTAGCAATCAGCCCCAGCATTTT
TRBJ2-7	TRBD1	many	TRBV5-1	CASSQTGGYEQYF	TGCGCCAGCAGCCAAACAGGGGGCTACGAGCAGTACTTC
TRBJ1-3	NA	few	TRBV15	CATSRGDRSSGNTIYF	TGTGCCACCAGCAGAGGGGACCGGAGCTCTGGAAACACCATATATTTT
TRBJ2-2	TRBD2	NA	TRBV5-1	CASSSLAANTGELFF	TGCGCCAGCAGCTCACTAGCGGCCAACACCGGGGAGCTGTTTTTT
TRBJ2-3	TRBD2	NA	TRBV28	CASSLDGGSPDTQYF	TGTGCCAGCAGTTTAGACGGGGGGTCCCCAGATACGCAGTATTTT
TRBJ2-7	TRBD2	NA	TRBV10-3	CAITPIAGGPGEQYF	TGTGCCATCACCCCGATAGCGGGAGGGCCGGGAGAGCAGTACTTC
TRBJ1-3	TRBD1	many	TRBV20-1	CSASDRGAVLSSGNTIYF	TGCAGTGCTAGTGACAGGGGCGCGGTATTGAGCTCTGGAAACACCATATATTTT
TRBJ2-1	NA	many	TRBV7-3	CASSQAGSWEQFF	TGTGCCAGCAGTCAAGCAGGGTCCTGGGAGCAGTTCTTC
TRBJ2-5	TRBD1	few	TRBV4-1	CASSQDGIGGVETQYF	TGCGCCAGCAGCCAAGACGGGATAGGGGGCGTAGAGACCCAGTACTTC
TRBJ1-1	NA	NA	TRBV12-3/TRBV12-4	CASSLRGPGEAFF	TGTGCCAGCAGTTTAAGAGGGCCGGGGGAAGCTTTCTTT
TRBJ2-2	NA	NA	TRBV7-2	CASSNYRATGELFF	TGTGCCAGCAGCAACTACAGGGCAACCGGGGAGCTGTTTTTT
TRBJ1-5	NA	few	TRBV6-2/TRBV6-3	CASSYPMGRGIIGNSNQPQHF	TGTGCCAGCAGTTACCCCATGGGACGCGGGATAATAGGAAATAGCAATCAGCCCCAGCATTTT
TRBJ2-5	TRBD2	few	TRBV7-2	CASSFTIAGRETQYF	TGTGCCAGCAGCTTCACTATAGCGGGACGAGAGACCCAGTACTTC
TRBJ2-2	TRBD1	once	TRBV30	CAGSGQVNTGELFF	TGTGCCGGTTCGGGACAGGTTAACACCGGGGAGCTGTTTTTT
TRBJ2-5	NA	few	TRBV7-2	CASSLFLARETQYF	TGTGCCAGCAGCTTATTTCTAGCGCGGGAGACCCAGTACTTC
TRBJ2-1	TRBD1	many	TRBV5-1	CASSLGGQGPYNEQFF	TGCGCCAGCAGCTTGGGAGGACAGGGGCCCTACAATGAGCAGTTCTTC
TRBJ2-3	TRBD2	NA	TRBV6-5	CASSYSRLAGGTDTQYF	TGTGCCAGCAGTTACTCCAGACTAGCGGGAGGGACAGATACGCAGTATTTT
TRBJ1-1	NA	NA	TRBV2	CASSELGLNTEAFF	TGTGCCAGCAGTGAATTAGGGCTTAACACTGAAGCTTTCTTT
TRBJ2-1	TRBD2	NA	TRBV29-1	CSGSAMTSGSYNEQFF	TGCAGCGGTTCAGCCATGACTAGCGGCTCCTACAATGAGCAGTTCTTC
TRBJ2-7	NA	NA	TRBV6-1	CASSELPAYYEQYF	TGTGCCAGCAGTGAACTGCCCGCCTATTACGAGCAGTACTTC
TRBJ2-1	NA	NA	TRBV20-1	CSARVALAVSYNEQFF	TGCAGTGCTAGAGTCGCCCTCGCCGTCTCCTACAATGAGCAGTTCTTC
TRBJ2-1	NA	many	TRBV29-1	CSVRPGLSSYNEQFF	TGCAGCGTTCGTCCGGGACTGAGCTCCTACAATGAGCAGTTCTTC
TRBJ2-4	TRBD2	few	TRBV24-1	CATSDAAGTGDIQYF	TGTGCCACCAGTGATGCAGCGGGAACCGGGGACATTCAGTACTTC
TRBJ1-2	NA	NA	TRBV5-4	CASSALQNYGYTF	TGTGCCAGCAGCGCCTTACAGAACTATGGCTACACCTTC
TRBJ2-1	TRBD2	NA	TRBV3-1	CASSQPDITSGRGQWEQFF	TGTGCCAGCAGCCAACCTGATATAACTAGCGGGAGGGGACAATGGGAGCAGTTCTTC
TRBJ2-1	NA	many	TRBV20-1	CSARDPSGRDNEQFF	TGCAGTGCTAGAGATCCAAGCGGCAGGGACAATGAGCAGTTCTTC
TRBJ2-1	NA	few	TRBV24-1	CATSDFPSGRSPYNEQFF	TGTGCCACCAGTGATTTTCCGAGCGGTAGGAGTCCTTACAATGAGCAGTTCTTC
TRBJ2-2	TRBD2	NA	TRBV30	CARGTSGTTGELFF	TGTGCCAGGGGGACTAGCGGGACCACCGGGGAGCTGTTTTTT
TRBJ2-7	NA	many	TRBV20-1	CSAGTGNEQYF	TGCAGTGCTGGTACAGGGAACGAGCAGTACTTC
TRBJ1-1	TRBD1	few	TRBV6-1	CASSEARVDRAEAFF	TGTGCCAGCAGTGAAGCGAGGGTTGACAGGGCTGAAGCTTTCTTT
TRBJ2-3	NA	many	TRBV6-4	CASSDRPTSTDTQYF	TGTGCCAGCAGTGACCGACCTACTAGCACAGATACGCAGTATTTT
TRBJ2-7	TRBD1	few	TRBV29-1	CSVRDSYEQYF	TGCAGCGTAAGGGACAGCTACGAGCAGTACTTC
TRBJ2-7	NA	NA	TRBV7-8	CASSSRQAGEQYF	TGTGCCAGCAGCTCCCGTCAGGCGGGGGAGCAGTACTTC
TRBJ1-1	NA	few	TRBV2	CASRWRGADTEAFF	TGTGCCAGCAGGTGGAGGGGGGCGGACACTGAAGCTTTCTTT
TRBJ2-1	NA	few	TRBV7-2	CASSSGLPQQFF	TGTGCCAGCAGCTCGGGACTTCCGCAACAGTTCTTC
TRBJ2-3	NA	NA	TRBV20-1	CRAQHGDTQYF	TGCAGAGCTCAACACGGAGATACGCAGTATTTT
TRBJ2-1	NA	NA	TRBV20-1	CSAPRGDYPDNEQFF	TGCAGTGCCCCAAGGGGGGACTACCCAGACAATGAGCAGTTCTTC
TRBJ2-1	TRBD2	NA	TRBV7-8	CASSDSGRKNNEQFF	TGTGCCAGCAGCGATTCCGGGAGGAAAAACAATGAGCAGTTCTTC
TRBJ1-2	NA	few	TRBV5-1	CASSLVEANYGYTF	TGCGCCAGCAGCTTGGTGGAAGCTAACTATGGCTACACCTTC
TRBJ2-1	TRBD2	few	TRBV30	CAWSETSAPEQFF	TGTGCCTGGAGTGAGACTAGCGCCCCCGAGCAGTTCTTC
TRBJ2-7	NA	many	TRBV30	CARGASYEQYF	TGTGCCCGGGGGGCCTCCTACGAGCAGTACTTC
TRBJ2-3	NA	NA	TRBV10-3	CAITERLSDTQYF	TGTGCCATCACAGAACGTTTATCAGATACGCAGTATTTT
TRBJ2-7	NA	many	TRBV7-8	CASSLDREQYF	TGTGCCAGCAGCTTAGACCGCGAGCAGTACTTC
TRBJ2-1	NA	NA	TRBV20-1	CSARDLTTLSYNEQFF	TGCAGTGCTAGAGACTTGACTACGCTATCCTACAATGAGCAGTTCTTC
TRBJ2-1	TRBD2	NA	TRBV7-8	CASSAAEAGALHEQFF	TGTGCCAGCAGCGCCGCCGAAGCGGGAGCCCTCCATGAGCAGTTCTTC
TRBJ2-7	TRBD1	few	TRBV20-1	CSAIRDRTYEQYF	TGCAGTGCTATCCGGGACAGGACCTACGAGCAGTACTTC
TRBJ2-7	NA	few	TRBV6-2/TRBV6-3	CATLRAGTYEQYF	TGTGCCACCCTGCGGGCAGGAACCTACGAGCAGTACTTC
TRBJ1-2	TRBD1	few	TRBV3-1	CASSQATGFSYGYTF	TGTGCCAGCAGCCAGGCGACAGGGTTTAGCTATGGCTACACCTTC